Below, one TCR beta chain is given with its context. Its antigen is not known. Alongside a J-beta primer mix, a sample-barcoded 5' primer served in a second PCR lasting about 7 to 12 cycles. With 12 random nucleotides, a template-switch adaptor tagged each individual cDNA molecule. In TCRdb, the 5' RACE reads were re-called with MiXCR into one record per CDR3 protein. The profile shows about 780,000 distinct CDR3 sequences, 62% of them singletons. This sample was included in a study of blood T cells in healthy people across ages. Study-level results: Long-lived donors exceeded aged donors in naive CD4+ cells and diversity.

Each of the donors had ten milliliters of peripheral blood drawn into EDTA-treated Vacutainer tubes. Each sample yielded at least 6.5 million isolated PBMCs. The CDR3 consists of 14 residues. In germline, CDR1 is MNHEY, CDR2 SVGEGT. V gave up 7 bases and J gave up 3 bases, with 13 bases separating them. This TCR came from a man aged 25 to 45 in good health. Sequencing input: blood. The chain uses TRBV6-2 or TRBV6-3 and TRBJ2-1; D may match TRBD1 or TRBD2 (6 bases each). CDR3 residues: CASMEGGDYNEQFF. The DNA of the CDR3 is TGTGCCAGCATGGAGGGGGGCGACTACAATGAGCAGTTCTTC.